This T cell receptor (beta chain) was identified during a study of shared clonotypes between healthy human individuals. CD45RO negativity and positive selection for CCR7 defined naive CD8 cells, a population that excluded terminally differentiated effector memory CD45RA+ cells. Germline CDR1 SGHNT, CDR2 YYREEE (reference sequence). The length of the CDR3 is 15 residues. Trimming took off 3 bases at V and 0 bases at J, with 13 bases between the two ends. An even split of each subset's genomic DNA across several immunoSEQ plates was performed. Only in-frame clones appear in the TCRdb table, and some are missing; sequencing was by immunoSEQ multiplex PCR. Here the sample spans about 2.2 million clones, roughly 95% being singletons.

This receptor was obtained from a man younger than 35 in good health. Some clones in this sample may be carry-over from other donors' samples. The sample was naive CD8+ T cells from PBMCs. The chain uses TRBV5-4 and TRBJ2-7; tentatively, D is TRBD1 or TRBD2 (5 bases each). As DNA, the CDR3 is TGTGCCAGCAGCTATGGGACGGGCAGCTCCTACGAGCAGTACTTC. Protein product: CASSYGTGSSYEQYF. Full variable domain (outside the CDR3, taken from reference TRBV5-4 and TRBJ2-7): ETGVTQSPTHLIKTRGQQVTLRCSSQSGHNTVSWYQQALGQGPQFIFQYYREEENGRGNFPPRFSGLQFPNYSSELNVNALELDDSALYLCASSYGTGSSYEQYFGPGTRLTVT.